The next 20 T cell receptor beta chains were all read from a single sample in a study of a mutant IDH1 vaccine in newly diagnosed glioma (dated by TCRdb to 2020 to 2022). The library was prepared using the immunoSEQ multiplex PCR assay. TCRdb holds this immuneACCESS table with in-frame rearrangements only. Some clones are missing; in checked studies, unresolved V genes explain under half, and the rest has no known cause. Counted in this sample were tens of thousands of clones; under 85% of them appeared once. Jointly, the top ten make up 3% to 4% of the sample. These receptors lack a known antigen. The time point label corresponds to: week 47, end of study. Every vaccine dose consisted of 300 ug of a 20-mer mutant IDH1 peptide in Montanide, administered subcutaneously together with topical imiquimod. The specimen comprised PBMCs, sampled from a glioma patient whose treatment included an IDH1 peptide vaccine. The origin of the receptors is a woman aged 45-60 years with glioma.

The CDR3 spells CASSFRSTGELFF. The CDR3 DNA reads TGTGCCAGCAGCTTCCGTAGCACCGGGGAGCTGTTTTTT. The genes are TRBV7-2 and TRBJ2-2, with D uncertain. The V end lost 3 bases, the J end lost 4 bases, and 6 bases lay between the germline ends. Germline CDR1 and CDR2: SGHTA and FQGNSA. The CDR3 has 13 residues.

The chain combines TRBV6-1 with TRBJ2-7; possibly TRBD1 or TRBD2 for D (5 bases each). The germline CDR1 and CDR2 sequences are MNHNS and SASEGT. V was clipped by 4 bases and J by 0 bases, with 13 bases between them. CDR3 size: 15 residues. This CDR3 reads CASSVSDRFSYEQYF. The CDR3 DNA follows: TGTGCCAGCAGTGTTAGCGACAGATTCTCCTACGAGCAGTACTTC.

The chain has TRBV4-2 and TRBJ2-6; possible D gene TRBD2, 5 bases. V lost 4 bases and J 2 bases, leaving 12 bases between the germline ends. The CDR3 has 16 amino acids. From germline, CDR1 is LGHNA and CDR2 YNFKEQ. Here the CDR3 reads CASSPGGLTGANVLTF. CDR3 nucleotide sequence: TGTGCCAGCAGCCCCGGAGGTTTGACTGGGGCCAACGTCCTGACTTTC.

This clone was seen a handful of times. The chain recombines TRBV4-1 with TRBJ2-1; 7 bases fit TRBD2. Germline V gives CDR1 MGHRA, CDR2 YSYEKL. V shed 3 bases, J shed 5 bases, and the junction held 7 bases outside the gene matches. This CDR3 region has 15 residues. The CDR3 is CASSQVLATNNEQFF. CDR3 DNA: TGCGCCAGCAGCCAGGTACTAGCGACTAACAATGAGCAGTTCTTC.

This clone appeared once. The chain employs TRBV10-3 and TRBJ2-7; TRBD1 matches 7 bases. Germline V lookup: CDR1 ENHRY, CDR2 SYGVKD. The CDR3 contains 16 residues. J lost 4 bases, V lost 3 bases, and 12 bases had no gene match. The CDR3: CAISDPRQGEQYEQYF. The CDR3 DNA sequence: TGTGCCATCAGTGATCCACGACAGGGTGAGCAATACGAGCAGTACTTC.

The genes are TRBV6-6 and TRBJ1-2; TRBD1 might be the D (6 bases). The CDR3 sequence is 16 residues long. Germline lookup yields CDR1 MNHNY and CDR2 SVGAGI (reference sequence). Trimming left V 5 bases short and J 0 bases short, with 16 bases between. The CDR3 DNA sequence: TGTGCCAGCAGTCTCCTCCCGACAGGCACTAACTATGGCTACACCTTC. Its protein is CASSLLPTGTNYGYTF.

V is TRBV6-1 and J is TRBJ2-5; D unresolved. The J call is doubtful: the DNA matches TRBJ2-7 better. The CDR3 is 10 amino acids. Germline CDR1 MNHNS, CDR2 SASEGT. CDR3 amino acids: CATVRYEQYF. In DNA form, the CDR3 reads TGTGCCACCGTACGCTACGAGCAGTACTTC.

The gene calls are TRBV7-9 and TRBJ1-1; TRBD1 matches 8 bases. With 4 bases clipped from V and 4 bases from J, the junction kept 11 bases outside the gene matches. Germline CDR1 and CDR2: SEHNR and FQNEAQ (reference sequence). This CDR3 spans 16 amino acids. The CDR3 loop is CASSYKQGDAGTEAFF. In DNA form, the CDR3 reads TGTGCCAGCAGCTACAAACAGGGGGACGCGGGCACTGAAGCTTTCTTT. Filled out from reference TRBV7-9 and TRBJ1-1, the complete variable domain reads DTGVSQNPRHKITKRGQNVTFRCDPISEHNRLYWYRQTLGQGPEFLTYFQNEAQLEKSRLLSDRFSAERPKGSFSTLEIQRTEQGDSAMYLCASSYKQGDAGTEAFFGQGTRLTVV.

This rearrangement joins TRBV6-4 to TRBJ2-3; 12 nucleotides align to TRBD2. Germline CDR1 is MRHNA and CDR2 is SNTAGT. Trimming removed 4 bases from V and 3 bases from J; junction bases left unmatched: 2. CDR3 length: 15 residues. The CDR3, as DNA: TGTGCCAGCAGTGCGACTAGCGGGGGAACAGATACGCAGTATTTT. Its protein product is CASSATSGGTDTQYF.

This clone turned up a few times. The chain is built from TRBV29-1 and TRBJ1-1; D ambiguous. The CDR3 contains 12 residues. Germline V gene data show CDR1 as SQVTM and CDR2 as ANQGSEA. V was trimmed by 4 bases and J by 6 bases, leaving 12 bases between them. Written as DNA, the CDR3 is TGCAGCGTTGTTGCAGGTAGGGCTGAAGCTTTCTTT. Encoded protein: CSVVAGRAEAFF.

The V gene is TRBV19, the J gene TRBJ2-7, with a possible D match to TRBD2 (6 bases). V shed 6 bases and J shed 4 bases, with 16 bases lying between them. The CDR3 has 14 residues. Germline V gives CDR1 LNHDA, CDR2 SQIVND (reference sequence). The CDR3 DNA sequence: TGTGCCAGTAGACGGGGGTCCGACGGTTACGAGCAGTACTTC. Its translation: CASRRGSDGYEQYF. The full variable domain, completed using reference TRBV19 and TRBJ2-7, is DGGITQSPKYLFRKEGQNVTLSCEQNLNHDAMYWYRQDPGQGLRLIYYSQIVNDFQKGDIAEGYSVSREKKESFPLTVTSAQKNPTAFYLCASRRGSDGYEQYFGPGTRLTVT.

This clone showed up just once. The CDR3 sequence is CASSPQDPRLYTEAFF. The CDR3 nucleotides are TGTGCCAGCAGCCCCCAGGACCCTAGGCTTTACACTGAAGCTTTCTTT. The genes are TRBV7-9 and TRBJ1-1; unclear D gene. The ends were cut back, 5 bases at V and 3 bases at J, with 19 bases in the middle. Per germline, CDR1 SEHNR and CDR2 FQNEAQ (reference sequence). The CDR3 totals 16 residues.

This sequence joins TRBV5-1 and TRBJ1-2; D is unresolved. Between the trimmed V and J ends, which lost 4 bases and 3 bases, there was a span of 16 bases. Germline V gene sequence: CDR1 SGHRS, CDR2 YFSETQ. The length of the CDR3 is 15 residues. CDR3 amino acids: CASSRGSNSDYGYTF. CDR3 sequence (DNA): TGCGCCAGCAGCCGCGGGTCAAACTCGGACTATGGCTACACCTTC.

The chain joins TRBV25-1 to TRBJ2-1; tentatively, D is TRBD2 (6 bases). The CDR3 has 16 amino acids. Germline CDR1 reads MGHDK; CDR2 reads SYGVNS. V lost 3 bases and J 0 bases, leaving 12 bases between the germline ends. This CDR3 is CASSDGASVSYNEQFF. CDR3 sequence (DNA): TGTGCCAGCAGTGATGGGGCTAGCGTCTCCTACAATGAGCAGTTCTTC.

The chain joins TRBV4-1 to TRBJ1-2; no clear D gene. V lost 4 bases and J lost 0, with 6 bases in between. From germline, CDR1 is MGHRA and CDR2 YSYEKL. The CDR3 totals 13 residues. The CDR3: CASSLDTNYGYTF. The CDR3 DNA reads TGCGCCAGCAGCCTCGACACTAACTATGGCTACACCTTC.

The gene calls are TRBV30 and TRBJ1-4, with 7 positions matching TRBD1. The CDR3 is made up of 13 amino acids. J was trimmed by 8 bases and V by 5 bases; bases with no gene match: 8. CDR1 is GTSNPN and CDR2 is SVGIG in the germline V gene (reference sequence). The CDR3 reads CAWHRGVGEKLFF. The CDR3 DNA is TGTGCCTGGCACAGGGGTGTAGGGGAAAAACTGTTTTTT.

The V and J genes are TRBV2 and TRBJ1-5; D is uncertain. With 1 base removed from V and 4 bases from J, the gap between germline ends came to 5 bases. The length of the CDR3 is 13 residues. CDR1 is SNHLY and CDR2 is FYNNEI in the germline V gene. The CDR3 DNA reads as TGTGCCAGCAGTGAAGGACTAAATCAGCCCCAGCATTTT. Translation gives CASSEGLNQPQHF. The variable domain in full, completed from reference TRBV2 and TRBJ1-5, reads EPEVTQTPSHQVTQMGQEVILRCVPISNHLYFYWYRQILGQKVEFLVSFYNNEISEKSEIFDDQFSVERPDGSNFTLKIRSTKLEDSAMYFCASSEGLNQPQHFGDGTRLSIL.

The J gene is TRBJ2-5, the V gene TRBV5-4, with D possibly being TRBD2 (5 bases). The V and J ends lost 0 bases and 2 bases respectively, with 11 bases between them. The CDR3 has 15 amino acids. Looked up from germline, CDR1 is SGHNT and CDR2 is YYREEE (reference sequence). The CDR3 DNA follows: TGTGCCAGCAGCTTGGCCACGGGCGGGCAAGAGACCCAGTACTTC. Translated, it gives CASSLATGGQETQYF.

The chain links TRBV6-4 to TRBJ2-3, with TRBD2 matching 12 bases. This CDR3 has 15 residues. Germline lookup yields CDR1 MRHNA and CDR2 SNTAGT. V was pared by 4 bases and J by 2 bases, with 1 base of the junction left unmatched. This chain's CDR3 is CASSASGGATDTQYF. As DNA, the CDR3 is TGTGCCAGCAGTGCTAGCGGGGGGGCCACAGATACGCAGTATTTT.

The J gene is TRBJ1-4, the V gene TRBV11-2; 7 bases agree with TRBD1. The CDR3 consists of 16 residues. Germline lookup yields CDR1 SGHAT and CDR2 FQNNGV. J gave up 10 bases and V 1 base, and 12 bases lay outside the gene matches. CDR3 loop: CASSLGEGGSLGKLFF. CDR3 sequence (DNA): TGTGCCAGCAGCTTAGGGGAAGGGGGCTCTTTAGGAAAACTGTTTTTT.